This T cell receptor beta chain was recorded in a study of CD8+ T cells in alopecia areata. Overall study findings and caveats: The study found tofacitinib significantly decreased scalp clonality and expanded CD8+ clones among the top 100.

This clone was recorded only once. Its antigen is not identified. As the sequencing template, cDNA was produced by extracting RNA and reverse transcribing it. Profiled with immunoSEQ multiplex PCR; TCRdb holds only in-frame clones, not every one. The sample lists 150,000 to 200,000 clones, roughly 60% occurring once. Treatment reported: oral pan-JAK inhibitor, 5-10 mg twice daily. CDR1 and CDR2 (germline): GTSNPN, SVGIG (reference sequence). The CDR3 consists of 13 residues. V lost 2 bases to trimming and J lost 5 bases, with 12 bases between them. Material: CD4+ T cells sorted from blood, obtained at week 24, from a patient treated with tofacitinib. The sequence derives from a human donor with alopecia areata. The V gene is TRBV30, the J gene TRBJ2-5; D ambiguous. The CDR3 spells CAWSLLYGETQYF. CDR3 nucleotides: TGTGCCTGGAGTCTATTATACGGGGAGACCCAGTACTTC.